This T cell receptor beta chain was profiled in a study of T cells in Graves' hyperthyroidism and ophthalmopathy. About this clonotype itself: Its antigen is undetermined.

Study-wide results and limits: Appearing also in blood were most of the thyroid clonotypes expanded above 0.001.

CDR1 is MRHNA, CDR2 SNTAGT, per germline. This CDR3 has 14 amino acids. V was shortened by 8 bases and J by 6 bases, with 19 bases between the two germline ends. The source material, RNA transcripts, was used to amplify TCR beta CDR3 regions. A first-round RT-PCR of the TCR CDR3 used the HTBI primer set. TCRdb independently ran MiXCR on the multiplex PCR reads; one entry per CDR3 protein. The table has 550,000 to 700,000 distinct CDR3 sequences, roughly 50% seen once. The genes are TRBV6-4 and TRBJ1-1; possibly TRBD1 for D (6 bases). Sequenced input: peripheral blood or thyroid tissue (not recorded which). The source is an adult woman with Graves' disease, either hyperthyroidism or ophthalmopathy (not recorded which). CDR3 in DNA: TGTGCCAGCTCTTCGAAGGGGGATATGGCTGAAGCTTTCTTT. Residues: CASSSKGDMAEAFF.